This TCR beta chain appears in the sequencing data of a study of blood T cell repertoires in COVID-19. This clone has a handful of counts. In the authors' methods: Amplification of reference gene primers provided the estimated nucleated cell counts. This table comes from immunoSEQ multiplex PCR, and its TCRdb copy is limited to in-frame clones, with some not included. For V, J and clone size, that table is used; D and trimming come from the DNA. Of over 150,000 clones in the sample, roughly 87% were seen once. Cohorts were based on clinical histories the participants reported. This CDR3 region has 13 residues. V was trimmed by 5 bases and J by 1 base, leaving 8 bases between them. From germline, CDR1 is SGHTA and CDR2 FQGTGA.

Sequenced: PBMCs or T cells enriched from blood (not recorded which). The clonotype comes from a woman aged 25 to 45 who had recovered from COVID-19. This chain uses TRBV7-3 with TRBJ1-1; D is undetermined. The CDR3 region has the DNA TGTGCCAGCAGCAGTGACTGGAACACTGAAGCTTTCTTT. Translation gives CASSSDWNTEAFF.